This T cell receptor (beta chain) was captured in a study of T cells after yellow fever vaccination. Study-wide results and limits: Post-booster repertoires contained most primary-vaccination clones again (96% CD4, less than 90% CD8). Researchers cautioned that FACS-sorted repertoires could harbor abundant clonotypes contaminating from the bulk population.

Comments on this clonotype: The target antigen is unknown.

TCRdb recomputed calls from the 5' RACE reads with MiXCR, one row per CDR3 protein. The table has a few hundred thousand distinct CDR3 sequences, 8% to 9.5% seen once; the top ten hold 17%. V was trimmed by 5 bases and J by 7 bases, leaving 18 bases between them. There are 15 residues in the CDR3. The V gene is TRBV12-3 or TRBV12-4, the J gene TRBJ2-1; no reliable D call. Sequencing used PBMCs, obtained roughly 46 days after the first yellow fever vaccination. This receptor was identified in a man aged 18 to 30 who received the YFV17D yellow fever vaccine. DNA of the CDR3: TGTGCCAGCAGTCATACAGTTAAAAAATTAAATGAGCAGTTCTTC. Translated: CASSHTVKKLNEQFF.